The 9 T cell receptor beta chains below were found in one sample sequenced in a study of human T cells and chemical hapten exposure. TCRdb called the RACE reads again in MiXCR, with one record for every CDR3 protein. Counted here are around 67,000 distinct CDR3 sequences, approximately 9% occurring once; the ten biggest clones make up around 3.3%. Time point indicated: patch test 2, 6 weeks after DPC sensitization. The treatment: therapeutic diphenylcyclopropenone sensitization with weekly scalp DPC. Sequencing used whole blood, obtained in connection with sensitization to the hapten diphenylcyclopropenone (DPC). The receptor set was obtained from a woman between 50 and 59 years old with alopecia areata. Some clones in this sample may be carry-over from other donors' samples.

This clonotype came up many times. V gene TRBV7-2 combines with J gene TRBJ2-1; 10 bases align to TRBD1. CDR3 length equals 15 residues. V was clipped by 5 bases and J by 8 bases; unmatched bases: 9. Germline CDR1 reads SGHTA; CDR2 reads FQGNSA. DNA for the CDR3: TGTGCCAGCAGCGCCCCGGGACAGGGGAAGCATGAGCAGTTCTTC. Residues: CASSAPGQGKHEQFF.

This clonotype has only a few counts. V and J are TRBV18 and TRBJ1-1; weak D call: TRBD1 (5 bases). The CDR3 spans 13 residues. V was clipped by 5 bases and J by 2 bases, with 9 bases between them. Germline V gene sequence: CDR1 KGHSH, CDR2 LQKENI. CDR3 region: CASSSDINTEAFF. CDR3 bases: TGTGCCAGCTCATCGGACATAAACACTGAAGCTTTCTTT.

Many counts were recorded for this clonotype. This sequence joins TRBV3-1 and TRBJ1-1, with 10 positions matching TRBD1. V trimming: 4 bases; J trimming: 9 bases; junction bases outside the gene matches: 2. Germline-derived CDR1 and CDR2 are LGHDT and YNNKEL (reference sequence). This CDR3 has 12 residues. CDR3 DNA sequence: TGTGCCAGCAGCCCGGGACAGGGGAAAGCTTTCTTT. It translates to CASSPGQGKAFF.

V is TRBV12-3 or TRBV12-4 and J is TRBJ2-3, with 9 bases fitting TRBD2. After removal of 3 bases from V and 5 bases from J, the junction contained 6 bases not matched to a gene. The CDR3 contains 15 residues. CDR3 protein: CASSFGAGGQDTQYF. The CDR3 DNA follows: TGTGCCAGCAGTTTCGGAGCGGGGGGTCAAGATACGCAGTATTTT.

V usage is TRBV2 and J usage is TRBJ2-4; 8 bases are a match to TRBD1. Germline values: CDR1 SNHLY, CDR2 FYNNEI. There are 15 residues in the CDR3. V shed 5 bases, J shed 4 bases, and the junction held 7 bases outside the gene matches. CDR3 nucleotides: TGTGCCAGCAGTTTGGACAGGGATATTAAAAACATTCAGTACTTC. As protein: CASSLDRDIKNIQYF.

As concerns this clonotype: Given a much more abundant clone one base away, this may be a read error. As the CDR3 is not closed by the conserved phenylalanine or tryptophan, this likely results from a read error. The chain couples TRBV20-1 to TRBJ1-1, with D tentatively TRBD1 (5 bases). The CDR3 is 12 residues long. V was pared by 6 bases and J by 5 bases, with 13 bases between. The germline gives CDR1 DFQATT, CDR2 SNEGSKA (reference sequence). The CDR3 nucleotides are TGCAGTGCAGATGCGGGGGGAACTGAAGCTTTCCTT. It translates to CSADAGGTEAFL.

In its sample, this clonotype was seen many times. The DNA of the CDR3 is TGTGCCAGTAGTATAGATCAGACGTCGAGCTCCTATAATTCACCCCTCCACTTT. Protein: CASSIDQTSSSYNSPLHF. This rearrangement joins TRBV19 to TRBJ1-6; D call uncertain. V was clipped by 0 bases and J by 0 bases, with 12 bases between them. The CDR3 runs 18 residues. Germline CDR1 LNHDA, CDR2 SQIVND (reference sequence). Based on the CDR3 plus reference TRBV19 and TRBJ1-6, the full variable domain is DGGITQSPKYLFRKEGQNVTLSCEQNLNHDAMYWYRQDPGQGLRLIYYSQIVNDFQKGDIAEGYSVSREKKESFPLTVTSAQKNPTAFYLCASSIDQTSSSYNSPLHFGNGTRLTVT.

V is TRBV6-5 and J is TRBJ2-7; TRBD1 matches 8 bases. Trimming at V came to 3 bases and at J to 5 bases, leaving 9 bases not matched to a gene. This CDR3 has 15 amino acids. Germline-derived CDR1 and CDR2 are MNHEY and SVGAGI. CDR3 DNA: TGTGCCAGCAGTTATGGGGGCAGGGGGCGCGACGAGCAGTACTTC. Its protein product is CASSYGGRGRDEQYF.

V gene TRBV10-3 combines with J gene TRBJ2-3; D unresolved. Trimming pared 3 bases from V and 1 base from J, leaving 11 bases between. The CDR3 is 15 residues long. The germline V gene encodes CDR1 ENHRY and CDR2 SYGVKD. The CDR3 protein is CAISDSAGGTDTQYF. In DNA, the CDR3 is TGTGCCATCAGTGATTCCGCCGGAGGCACAGATACGCAGTATTTT.